These 20 T cell receptor beta chains share one sample of origin, sequenced in a study of naive and memory T cell subsets. The beta constant-region primer was an equimolar mix of two oligonucleotides covering TRBC1 and TRBC2. TCRdb fed the UMI-ligation and nested PCR reads into MiXCR, producing one record per CDR3 protein. The sample has around 90,000 distinct CDR3 sequences; 7% are singletons. Sequencing used central memory CD4+ T cells from blood. The receptors originated from a human donor in good health.

In this sample, this clonotype turned up many times. The J gene is TRBJ1-5, the V gene TRBV7-9, with D possibly being TRBD1 (6 bases). In germline, CDR1 is SEHNR, CDR2 FQNEAQ (reference sequence). CDR3 length: 14 residues. The ends were cut back, 5 bases at V and 7 bases at J, with 15 bases in the middle. CDR3 residues: CASSRDTRDQPQHF. The CDR3 DNA follows: TGTGCCAGCAGCCGGGACACCAGGGACCAGCCCCAGCATTTT. Full variable domain (rest looked up from reference TRBV7-9 and TRBJ1-5): DTGVSQNPRHKITKRGQNVTFRCDPISEHNRLYWYRQTLGQGPEFLTYFQNEAQLEKSRLLSDRFSAERPKGSFSTLEIQRTEQGDSAMYLCASSRDTRDQPQHFGDGTRLSIL.

This clonotype has just a few counts. V and J are TRBV20-1 and TRBJ2-5, with D perhaps assigned TRBD1 or TRBD2 (6 bases each). The V end was cut by 1 base, the J end by 6 bases, with 12 bases between. The CDR3 spans 13 residues. Germline CDR1 DFQATT, CDR2 SNEGSKA (reference sequence). The CDR3 region has the DNA TGCAGTGCTAGAGGAGGAGGGGGACAGACCCAGTACTTC. It yields the protein CSARGGGGQTQYF.

This clonotype appeared many times. V and J are TRBV2 and TRBJ1-1; no clear D. The ends were cut back, 7 bases at V and 6 bases at J, with 15 bases in the middle. Germline V lookup: CDR1 SNHLY, CDR2 FYNNEI. The CDR3 runs 13 residues. Written as DNA, the CDR3 is TGTGCCAGCATGGCCCGCGCAAGAGCTGAAGCTTTCTTT. Translation gives CASMARARAEAFF.

The genes are TRBV30 and TRBJ1-1; D not certain. The length of the CDR3 is 12 residues. V was pared by 4 bases and J by 1 base, with 7 bases between. Per the germline V gene, CDR1 is GTSNPN and CDR2 is SVGIG (reference sequence). This CDR3 is CAWTRENTEAFF. Here the CDR3 DNA reads TGTGCCTGGACTAGGGAGAACACTGAAGCTTTCTTT. Using reference TRBV30 and TRBJ1-1 for the parts outside the CDR3, the full variable domain is SQTIHQWPATLVQPVGSPLSLECTVEGTSNPNLYWYRQAAGRGLQLLFYSVGIGQISSEVPQNLSASRPQDRQFILSSKKLLLSDSGFYLCAWTRENTEAFFGQGTRLTVV.

At least ten counts were recorded for this clonotype. V gene TRBV2 combines with J gene TRBJ1-4; D is ambiguous. Germline V gene lookup returns CDR1 SNHLY and CDR2 FYNNEI. This CDR3 contains 13 residues. V gave up 8 bases and J gave up 2 bases, with 9 bases separating them. The CDR3, as DNA: TGTGCCAGCGCGGGATCGACTAATGAAAAACTGTTTTTT. Its protein product is CASAGSTNEKLFF.

This clonotype was seen more than once but under ten times. V and J are TRBV4-3 and TRBJ2-1; D is ambiguous. Trimming cost V 1 base and J 1 base, with 8 bases left between them. The CDR3 contains 15 residues. Germline V gene lookup returns CDR1 LGHNA and CDR2 YSLEER. The CDR3 DNA follows: TGCGCCAGCAGCCAAGCGGAAGAGTCCTACAATGAGCAGTTCTTC. This gives the protein CASSQAEESYNEQFF.

The table lists this clonotype with many counts. V gene TRBV20-1 combines with J gene TRBJ2-1; D gene unclear. The CDR3 has 13 amino acids. Germline V lookup: CDR1 DFQATT, CDR2 SNEGSKA (reference sequence). V dropped 6 bases and J dropped 9 bases, with 18 bases sitting between them. The CDR3 region has the DNA TGCAGTGCCCCCGACGCTAGAGCGCGTGAGCAGTTCTTC. The encoded protein is CSAPDARAREQFF.

This clonotype has at least ten counts. The chain is built from TRBV7-8 and TRBJ2-2; D may be TRBD2 (6 bases). The CDR3 has 17 amino acids. Germline V CDR1 and CDR2: SGHVS, FQNEAQ. V lost 1 base, J lost 4 bases, and 16 bases lay in between. CDR3 in amino acids: CASSLGRGARLTGELFF. DNA for the CDR3: TGTGCCAGCAGCTTAGGGAGGGGTGCAAGACTCACCGGGGAGCTGTTTTTT. Variable domain in full (rest from reference TRBV7-8 and TRBJ2-2): GAGVSQSPRYKVAKRGQDVALRCDPISGHVSLFWYQQALGQGPEFLTYFQNEAQLDKSGLPSDRFFAERPEGSVSTLKIQRTQQEDSAVYLCASSLGRGARLTGELFFGEGSRLTVL.

As to this clonotype: An end of the junction differs from the germline gene, which may be a read error. The chain uses TRBV6-2 or TRBV6-3 and TRBJ2-1, with D possibly TRBD1 on 6 matching bases. The CDR3 extends over 14 amino acids. Germline lookup yields CDR1 MNHEY and CDR2 SVGEGT. CDR3 amino acids: CASSYYVGDNEQLF. The CDR3 bases are TGTGCCAGCAGTTACTATGTGGGGGACAATGAGCAGCTCTTC.

In this sample, this clonotype turned up many times. This chain joins TRBV29-1 and TRBJ2-7; D perhaps matches TRBD1 (5 bases). The germline V gene encodes CDR1 SQVTM and CDR2 ANQGSEA. V lost 4 bases to trimming and J lost 2 bases, with 9 bases between them. CDR3 length: 12 amino acids. The CDR3 nucleotides read TGCAGCGTTGTTCAGGGCCCCTACGAGCAGTACTTC. Translation: CSVVQGPYEQYF.

This clonotype was observed at least ten times. The chain uses TRBV7-2 and TRBJ2-2, with a possible D match to TRBD1 (6 bases). The CDR3 is 15 residues long. CDR1 is SGHTA and CDR2 is FQGNSA in the germline V gene. Trimming removed 8 bases at V and 1 base at J, with 14 bases between. The CDR3 nucleotides read TGTGCCAGCCGTGTAGGGGGAGTGAACACCGGGGAGCTGTTTTTT. Encoded protein: CASRVGGVNTGELFF. The variable domain in full, completed from reference TRBV7-2 and TRBJ2-2, reads GAGVSQSPSNKVTEKGKDVELRCDPISGHTALYWYRQSLGQGLEFLIYFQGNSAPDKSGLPSDRFSAERTGGSVSTLTIQRTQQEDSAVYLCASRVGGVNTGELFFGEGSRLTVL.

Many counts were recorded for this clonotype. The J gene is TRBJ1-6, the V gene TRBV28; D unclear. The CDR3 covers 17 residues. Germline CDR1 and CDR2: MDHEN and SYDVKM. V was clipped by 5 bases and J by 1 base, with 15 bases between them. CDR3 in amino acids: CASSRGPLGSYNSPLHF. CDR3 bases: TGTGCCAGCAGTCGCGGCCCCCTGGGATCCTATAATTCACCCCTCCACTTT. Full variable domain (missing parts from reference TRBV28 and TRBJ1-6): DVKVTQSSRYLVKRTGEKVFLECVQDMDHENMFWYRQDPGLGLRLIYFSYDVKMKEKGDIPEGYSVSREKKERFSLILESASTNQTSMYLCASSRGPLGSYNSPLHFGNGTRLTVT.

This clonotype has ten or more counts. The chain links TRBV6-6 to TRBJ1-6, with TRBD1 as a possible D gene (5 bases). Germline V gene data show CDR1 as MNHNY and CDR2 as SVGAGI (reference sequence). The CDR3 loop spans 18 amino acids. V was clipped by 5 bases and J by 10 bases, with 27 bases between them. In DNA form, the CDR3 reads TGTGCCAGCAGTACCCCCTCCAACGAGGGGAGTTATGGATCACCCCTCCACTTT. This sequence encodes CASSTPSNEGSYGSPLHF.

This clonotype came up many times. The rearrangement joins TRBV20-1 to TRBJ2-7; 9 bases align to TRBD2. CDR3 length: 14 residues. Germline V lookup: CDR1 DFQATT, CDR2 SNEGSKA (reference sequence). Trimming took 6 bases from V and 5 from J; bases not matched to a gene: 11. In DNA, the CDR3 is TGCAGTGCCCCTATAGCGGGAGTGAGGGACGAGCAGTACTTC. Protein: CSAPIAGVRDEQYF.

The chain uses TRBV6-5 and TRBJ1-5; D uncertain. V was shortened by 8 bases and J by 5 bases, with 10 bases between the two germline ends. This CDR3 is built from 12 residues. The germline V gene encodes CDR1 MNHEY and CDR2 SVGAGI. In DNA, the CDR3 is TGTGCCAGCGGACGCCTCGATCAGCCCCAGCATTTT. Encoded protein: CASGRLDQPQHF.

This clonotype was recorded a few times. The chain uses TRBV4-3 and TRBJ2-7, with 10 bases aligning to TRBD2. J lost 3 bases, V lost 3 bases, and 11 bases had no gene match. This CDR3 has 17 residues. CDR1 is LGHNA and CDR2 is YSLEER in the germline V gene. The CDR3 DNA follows: TGCGCCAGCAGCCAGTATTCCTTCGGGACTAGCGTCTACGAGCAGTACTTC. This codes for CASSQYSFGTSVYEQYF.

This clonotype has ten or more counts. The gene calls are TRBV12-3 or TRBV12-4 and TRBJ1-1; weak D call: TRBD1 (5 bases). The CDR3 consists of 12 residues. The V and J ends lost 3 bases and 6 bases respectively, with 8 bases between them. In nucleotides, the CDR3 is TGTGCCAGCAGTTTTGGGGCAGCTGAAGCTTTCTTT. Translation gives CASSFGAAEAFF.

This clonotype was observed many times. The rearrangement uses TRBV20-1 and TRBJ2-3; no reliable D call. The CDR3 sequence is 16 residues long. V was trimmed by 0 bases and J by 6 bases, leaving 19 bases between them. Germline V gene sequence: CDR1 DFQATT, CDR2 SNEGSKA (reference sequence). The CDR3 coding sequence is TGCAGTGCTAGAGATATAGACTCTCTGGCCAGTGATACGCAGTATTTT. Translation gives CSARDIDSLASDTQYF.

The sample holds many counts of this clonotype. The gene calls are TRBV20-1 and TRBJ1-2; weak D call: TRBD1 (6 bases). V was clipped by 3 bases and J by 4 bases, with 15 bases between them. Per the germline V gene, CDR1 is DFQATT and CDR2 is SNEGSKA (reference sequence). The CDR3 consists of 14 residues. This CDR3 reads CSASLDRRFYGYTF. The CDR3 DNA follows: TGCAGTGCTAGCCTAGACAGGCGGTTCTATGGCTACACCTTC.

Ten or more counts support this clonotype. The V gene is TRBV7-2, the J gene TRBJ2-7; either TRBD1 or TRBD2 may supply D (6 bases each). V was trimmed by 1 base and J by 3 bases, leaving 10 bases between them. CDR3 length: 14 amino acids. The germline CDR1 and CDR2 sequences are SGHTA and FQGNSA. In nucleotides, the CDR3 is TGTGCCAGCAGCTTAGGGGGGGCCGTCTACGAGCAGTACTTC. Translated: CASSLGGAVYEQYF.